The 30 T cell receptor beta chains in this list originate from one sample, sequenced in a study of vaccination and CD4 T cells after COVID-19. No cognate antigen is known for these TCRs. Treatment noted: approximately 9-day PBMC culture with coronavirus spike peptide pools or control peptides (ViraFEST assay). The Oncomine TCR Beta short-read assay generated sequence data from the DNA of cultured CD4+ T cells. One entry per CDR3 protein, called by TCRdb with MiXCR from the PCR reads. This sample has 11,000 to 15,000 distinct CDR3 sequences, with approximately 30% found just once. The specimen was cultured CD4+ T cells from blood. These receptors all stem from a human donor with COVID-19.

This chain links TRBV2 with TRBJ1-2; D might be TRBD1 (6 bases). Trimming took 5 bases from V and 1 from J, leaving 11 bases between them. The length of the CDR3 is 14 residues. Looked up from germline, CDR1 is SNHLY and CDR2 is FYNNEI. The CDR3 bases are TGTGCCAGCAGTCGGGACACTCATAACTATGGCTACACCTTC. This gives the protein CASSRDTHNYGYTF.

J is TRBJ1-6 and V is TRBV2, with a tentative D call TRBD1 (6 bases). Deletions cut 6 bases from V and 6 bases from J, with 15 bases between. From germline, CDR1 is SNHLY and CDR2 FYNNEI. The CDR3 has 15 residues. The CDR3 DNA reads TGTGCCAGCAGGGAGGGGACATTGGTTAATTCACCCCTCCACTTT. Translation gives CASREGTLVNSPLHF.

This chain joins TRBV27 and TRBJ2-7, with no clear D. Per the germline V gene, CDR1 is MNHEY and CDR2 is SMNVEV (reference sequence). Trimming removed 6 bases from V and 3 bases from J, with 12 bases in between. This CDR3 is 13 amino acids long. The CDR3 DNA is TGTGCCAGCAGCCTGGTTCTAGACTACGAGCAGTACTTC. Amino acid sequence: CASSLVLDYEQYF.

The chain combines TRBV18 with TRBJ1-2; D not certain. V was shortened by 6 bases and J by 3 bases, with 11 bases between the two germline ends. Per germline, CDR1 KGHSH and CDR2 LQKENI. CDR3 length equals 13 residues. CDR3 bases: TGTGCCAGCTCCCTCGGGAGAGACTATGGCTACACCTTC. Translated, it gives CASSLGRDYGYTF.

This clonotype appeared a few times. CDR3 DNA: TGTGCCAGCAGTGAAGATAGGGCTGAAGCTTTCTTT. Translation: CASSEDRAEAFF. The chain joins TRBV2 to TRBJ1-1; D unclear. The germline gives CDR1 SNHLY, CDR2 FYNNEI. The V and J ends lost 1 base and 6 bases respectively, with 6 bases between them. This CDR3 has 12 amino acids. Full variable domain (missing parts from reference TRBV2 and TRBJ1-1): EPEVTQTPSHQVTQMGQEVILRCVPISNHLYFYWYRQILGQKVEFLVSFYNNEISEKSEIFDDQFSVERPDGSNFTLKIRSTKLEDSAMYFCASSEDRAEAFFGQGTRLTVV.

This chain joins TRBV2 and TRBJ1-1; 7 bases fit TRBD1. Germline assignment: CDR1 SNHLY and CDR2 FYNNEI. This CDR3 contains 15 residues. The trim removed 6 bases at V and 1 base at J, leaving 8 bases unmatched. CDR3 sequence reads: CASRTSGTANTEAFF. CDR3 bases: TGTGCCAGCAGGACCTCCGGGACAGCGAACACTGAAGCTTTCTTT.

This clonotype appeared a few times. The chain employs TRBV5-3 and TRBJ2-5; D remains unclear. TRBV5-3 belongs to the ORF category, with a function that is uncertain. The CDR3 extends over 14 amino acids. Trimming removed 0 bases from V and 4 bases from J, with 10 bases in between. CDR3 coding DNA: TGTGCCAGAAGCTTGGGGCACGGTGGAGAGACCCAGTACTTC. This translates into CARSLGHGGETQYF.

The chain combines TRBV7-9 with TRBJ1-1; D not resolved. Trimming left V 5 bases short and J 3 bases short, with 16 bases between. The germline CDR1 and CDR2 sequences are SEHNR and FQNEAQ (reference sequence). The CDR3 is made up of 15 amino acids. The CDR3 loop is CASSPRSRMDTEAFF. CDR3 in DNA: TGTGCCAGCAGCCCCAGGTCCAGGATGGACACTGAAGCTTTCTTT.

This clonotype showed up just a few times. The V and J genes are TRBV7-8 and TRBJ1-5; the D is unclear. The CDR3 is 14 residues long. The ends were cut back, 0 bases at V and 7 bases at J, with 10 bases in the middle. Germline V gene lookup returns CDR1 SGHVS and CDR2 FQNEAQ. CDR3 region: CASSLAKDSQPQHF. CDR3 in DNA: TGTGCCAGCAGCTTAGCTAAGGATTCCCAGCCCCAGCATTTT.

This clonotype was seen a few times. V usage is TRBV5-6 and J usage is TRBJ2-7, with D possibly TRBD1 on 6 matching bases. CDR3 length equals 13 residues. Trimming took off 2 bases at V and 7 bases at J, with 13 bases between the two ends. Germline values: CDR1 SGHDT, CDR2 YYEEEE. The chain's CDR3 is CASSFVGAYEQYF. CDR3 sequence (DNA): TGTGCCAGCAGCTTTGTGGGGGCGTATGAGCAGTACTTC.

The genes are TRBV20-1 and TRBJ2-2, with D possibly being TRBD1 (8 bases). The germline V gene has CDR1 DFQATT and CDR2 SNEGSKA (reference sequence). V shed 6 bases and J shed 10 bases, with 18 bases lying between them. The CDR3 covers 13 residues. This CDR3 is CSARTGRAVELFF. In DNA form, the CDR3 reads TGCAGTGCGAGGACAGGGAGGGCCGTGGAGCTGTTTTTT.

The CDR3 DNA reads as TGTGCCAGCAGCATAGCCATAGCGGGGGGGAACGAGCAGTACTTC. Its translation: CASSIAIAGGNEQYF. J is TRBJ2-7 and V is TRBV2, with 11 nucleotides matching TRBD2. This CDR3 has 15 residues. Per the germline V gene, CDR1 is SNHLY and CDR2 is FYNNEI. The junction had 9 bases not matched to a gene; V was cut back by 6 bases and J by 5 bases. Full variable domain (outside the CDR3, taken from reference TRBV2 and TRBJ2-7): EPEVTQTPSHQVTQMGQEVILRCVPISNHLYFYWYRQILGQKVEFLVSFYNNEISEKSEIFDDQFSVERPDGSNFTLKIRSTKLEDSAMYFCASSIAIAGGNEQYFGPGTRLTVT.

This clonotype showed up just a few times. The rearrangement links TRBV2 to TRBJ2-7; no reliable D call. V was pared by 11 bases and J by 5 bases, with 13 bases between. The CDR3 runs 11 residues. From germline, CDR1 is SNHLY and CDR2 FYNNEI. CDR3: CAGRLANEQYF. The CDR3 nucleotides read TGTGCCGGTCGCTTGGCTAACGAGCAGTACTTC.

By sample fraction, this clonotype is medium-sized. This chain joins TRBV6-2 or TRBV6-3 and TRBJ1-2; 8 bases match TRBD1. The germline V gene has CDR1 MNHEY and CDR2 SVGEGT. The CDR3 contains 13 residues. The trim removed 7 bases at V and 8 bases at J, leaving 9 bases unmatched. The CDR3 DNA follows: TGTGCCAGCACCATCGACAGGGGCACGGGCTACACCTTC. As protein: CASTIDRGTGYTF.

This clonotype was counted only a few times. This chain connects TRBV11-2 to TRBJ2-5; D unclear. Trimming took 0 bases from V and 4 from J, leaving 9 bases between them. Looked up from germline, CDR1 is SGHAT and CDR2 is FQNNGV. The CDR3 contains 14 residues. The CDR3 loop is CASSLDSRLETQYF. CDR3 DNA: TGTGCCAGCAGCTTAGACTCTCGGTTAGAGACCCAGTACTTC. The full variable domain, completed using reference TRBV11-2 and TRBJ2-5, is EAGVAQSPRYKIIEKRQSVAFWCNPISGHATLYWYQQILGQGPKLLIQFQNNGVVDDSQLPKDRFSAERLKGVDSTLKIQPAKLEDSAVYLCASSLDSRLETQYFGPGTRLLVL.

This clonotype has just a few counts. The chain links TRBV30 to TRBJ1-3; no clear D gene. Trimming took 2 bases from V and 0 from J, leaving 14 bases between them. Germline V gene data show CDR1 as GTSNPN and CDR2 as SVGIG (reference sequence). This CDR3 region has 16 residues. This CDR3 is CAWSIQVSGSGNTIYF. The CDR3 nucleotides read TGTGCCTGGAGTATTCAGGTATCAGGCTCTGGAAACACCATATATTTT.

In its sample, this clonotype was seen a few times. The chain recombines TRBV5-6 with TRBJ2-2; D may be TRBD2 (6 bases). Germline V CDR1 and CDR2: SGHDT, YYEEEE. Trimming took off 1 base at V and 6 bases at J, with 10 bases between the two ends. The CDR3 runs 14 residues. CDR3 bases: TGTGCCAGCAGCTTGCCAGGGACTCCCGGGGAGCTGTTTTTT. This encodes CASSLPGTPGELFF.

This chain links TRBV19 with TRBJ1-1; D is perhaps TRBD1 (5 bases). Trimming removed 5 bases at V and 7 bases at J, with 20 bases between. Germline V CDR1 and CDR2: LNHDA, SQIVND (reference sequence). The CDR3 consists of 15 residues. The CDR3 loop is CASSAAGRSGGEAFF. CDR3 sequence (DNA): TGTGCCAGTAGTGCGGCAGGGAGATCCGGGGGTGAAGCTTTCTTT.

This chain links TRBV11-2 with TRBJ1-1, with 9 nucleotides matching TRBD1. The CDR3 has 16 residues. With 5 bases clipped from V and 5 bases from J, the junction kept 12 bases outside the gene matches. Germline CDR1 is SGHAT and CDR2 is FQNNGV. CDR3 sequence (DNA): TGTGCCAGCAGCCCAACCCGGGGACAGGGTCGGACTGAAGCTTTCTTT. This gives the protein CASSPTRGQGRTEAFF.

CDR3 loop: CASSYSLVSEWMNTEAFF. The CDR3 DNA follows: TGTGCCAGCAGTTACTCGTTAGTGTCAGAATGGATGAACACTGAAGCTTTCTTT. This rearrangement joins TRBV6-2 or TRBV6-3 to TRBJ1-1; D is unresolved. The CDR3 totals 18 residues. The germline gives CDR1 MNHEY, CDR2 SVGEGT. V was cut by 0 bases and J by 0 bases, with 17 bases left in between.

This clonotype was recorded a few times. The chain is built from TRBV5-1 and TRBJ1-1, with D possibly being TRBD1 (5 bases). Germline assignment: CDR1 SGHRS and CDR2 YFSETQ. The CDR3 has 14 amino acids. Trimming stripped 1 base from V and 8 bases from J, with 15 bases between. CDR3 residues: CASSLLRAGGEAFF. CDR3 in DNA: TGCGCCAGCAGCTTGCTCAGGGCGGGAGGGGAAGCTTTCTTT.

Of note for this clonotype: Given a much more abundant clone one base away, this may be a read error. The conserved phenylalanine or tryptophan normally closing the CDR3 is absent here, so this likely arose from a read error. V usage is TRBV20-1 and J usage is TRBJ1-2, with D possibly TRBD1 on 5 matching bases. Per the germline V gene, CDR1 is DFQATT and CDR2 is SNEGSKA (reference sequence). Trimming removed 6 bases at V and 3 bases at J, with 17 bases between. The CDR3 contains 14 residues. CDR3 coding DNA: TGCAGTGCCCAGGGAGGGCAGTTTGACTATGGCTACACCCTC. It translates to CSAQGGQFDYGYTL.

This clonotype has more than one count but fewer than ten. CDR3: CSASTLTSRGTDTQYF. The CDR3 nucleotides read TGCAGTGCTTCCACCCTGACTAGTCGGGGCACAGATACGCAGTATTTT. This sequence joins TRBV20-1 and TRBJ2-3, with a possible D match to TRBD2 (6 bases). In germline, CDR1 is DFQATT, CDR2 SNEGSKA (reference sequence). V shed 5 bases and J shed 1 base, with 19 bases lying between them. This CDR3 has 16 residues.

The J gene is TRBJ2-1, the V gene TRBV28; no clear D gene. Germline V gives CDR1 MDHEN, CDR2 SYDVKM. This CDR3 is built from 15 residues. The ends were cut back, 6 bases at V and 4 bases at J, with 16 bases in the middle. The CDR3 region is CASSYPPTPYNEQFF. CDR3 bases: TGTGCCAGCAGCTACCCGCCGACTCCTTACAATGAGCAGTTCTTC.

CDR3 bases: TGTGCCAGCAGTGCGGACGGGACTGGGGAGCAGTACTTC. As protein: CASSADGTGEQYF. The V and J genes are TRBV6-1 and TRBJ2-7, with D possibly matching TRBD2 (6 bases). CDR3 size: 13 residues. V was pared by 4 bases and J by 7 bases, with 14 bases between. Germline-derived CDR1 and CDR2 are MNHNS and SASEGT.

The V gene is TRBV28, the J gene TRBJ2-3, with TRBD1 identical over 8 bases. The V segment lost 6 bases and the J segment 3 bases; nucleotides outside the gene matches: 8. Germline V gene lookup returns CDR1 MDHEN and CDR2 SYDVKM. This CDR3 is built from 15 residues. The CDR3 sequence: CASSQQGVRTDTQYF. The CDR3 DNA is TGTGCCAGCAGCCAACAGGGGGTTAGGACAGATACGCAGTATTTT.

The chain uses TRBV7-2 and TRBJ2-2; D not certain. There are 12 residues in the CDR3. The germline V and J ends were trimmed by 5 bases and 1 base, with 2 bases remaining between them. CDR1 SGHTA and CDR2 FQGNSA come from the germline V gene. The CDR3 spells CASSRNTGELFF. Here the CDR3 DNA reads TGTGCCAGCAGCCGGAACACCGGGGAGCTGTTTTTT.

J is TRBJ2-2 and V is TRBV6-5, with TRBD2 as a possible D gene (7 bases). The ends were cut back, 6 bases at V and 3 bases at J, with 23 bases in the middle. Germline V gives CDR1 MNHEY, CDR2 SVGAGI. This CDR3 contains 18 residues. This CDR3 reads CASRYPKGRGPHTGELFF. The CDR3 bases are TGTGCCAGCAGATACCCCAAGGGGCGGGGGCCCCACACCGGGGAGCTGTTTTTT.

This clonotype was seen a handful of times. The chain couples TRBV10-1 to TRBJ1-1; 9 bases are shared with TRBD1. This CDR3 comprises 16 residues. V was pared by 2 bases and J by 0 bases, with 4 bases of the junction left unmatched. The germline gives CDR1 WNHNN, CDR2 SYGVQD (reference sequence). In DNA, the CDR3 is TGCGCCAGCAGTGAGGGACAGGGGATCATGAACACTGAAGCTTTCTTT. Translated, it gives CASSEGQGIMNTEAFF.

This clonotype showed up just a few times. The rearrangement joins TRBV5-1 to TRBJ1-1; no clear D. Trimming took 4 bases from V and 1 from J, leaving 14 bases between them. Looked up from germline, CDR1 is SGHRS and CDR2 is YFSETQ. This CDR3 is 15 amino acids long. The DNA of the CDR3 is TGCGCCAGCAGCCGTTCTGGGGTCGAGAACACTGAAGCTTTCTTT. Protein: CASSRSGVENTEAFF.